This TCR beta chain was sequenced in a study of Ad26.COV2.S vaccination and SARS-CoV-2 variants. The CDR3 loop spans 13 amino acids. Looked up from germline, CDR1 is SGHAT and CDR2 is FQNNGV. V was trimmed by 2 bases and J by 6 bases, leaving 10 bases between them. Concerning this clone: The antigen is undetermined.

Measured with immunoSEQ multiplex PCR; TCRdb has only the in-frame clones, and not every one. The sample has about 97,000 clones, around three quarters seen once; the top ten hold 15% to 20%. Study-wide points: For non-spike TCRs, breadth in vaccine recipients resembled that in placebo recipients. Considerable breadth of spike-specific CD8+ and CD4+ T cell responses has reportedly been documented following vaccination. Breadth and depth estimates from TCRs may understate total T cell responses.

The receptor was isolated from a human donor who had recovered from COVID-19. The chain has TRBV11-2 and TRBJ1-2; D uncertain. The source was peripheral blood, collected after recovery from COVID-19. In nucleotides, the CDR3 is TGTGCCAGCAGCTTAACGGGAAGGGATGGCTACACCTTC. Encoded protein: CASSLTGRDGYTF.